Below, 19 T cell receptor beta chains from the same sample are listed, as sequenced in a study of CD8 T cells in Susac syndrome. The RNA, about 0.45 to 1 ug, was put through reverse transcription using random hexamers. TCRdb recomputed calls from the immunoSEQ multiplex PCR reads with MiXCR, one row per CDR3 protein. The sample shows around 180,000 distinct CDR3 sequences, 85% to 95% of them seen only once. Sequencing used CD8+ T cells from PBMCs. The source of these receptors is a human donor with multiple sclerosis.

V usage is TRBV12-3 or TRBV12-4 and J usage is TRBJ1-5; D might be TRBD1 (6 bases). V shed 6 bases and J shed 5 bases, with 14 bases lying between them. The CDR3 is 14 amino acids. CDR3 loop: CASRRGGGDQPQHF. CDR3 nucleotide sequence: TGTGCCAGCAGACGCGGGGGCGGGGATCAGCCCCAGCATTTT.

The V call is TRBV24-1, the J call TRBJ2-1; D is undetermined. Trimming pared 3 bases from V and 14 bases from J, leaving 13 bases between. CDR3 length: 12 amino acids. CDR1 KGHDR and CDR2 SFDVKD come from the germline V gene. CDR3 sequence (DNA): TGTGCCACCAGTGATGTCCAAGGGCAGAAGTTCTTC. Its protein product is CATSDVQGQKFF.

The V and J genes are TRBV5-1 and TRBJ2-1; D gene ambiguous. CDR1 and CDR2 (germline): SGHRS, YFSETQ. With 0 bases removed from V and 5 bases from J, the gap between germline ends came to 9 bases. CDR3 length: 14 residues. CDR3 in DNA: TGCGCCAGCAGCTTGGGGCGGAGTCACAATGAGCAGTTCTTC. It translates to CASSLGRSHNEQFF. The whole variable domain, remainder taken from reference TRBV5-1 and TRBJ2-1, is KAGVTQTPRYLIKTRGQQVTLSCSPISGHRSVSWYQQTPGQGLQFLFEYFSETQRNKGNFPGRFSGRQFSNSRSEMNVSTLELGDSALYLCASSLGRSHNEQFFGPGTRLTVL.

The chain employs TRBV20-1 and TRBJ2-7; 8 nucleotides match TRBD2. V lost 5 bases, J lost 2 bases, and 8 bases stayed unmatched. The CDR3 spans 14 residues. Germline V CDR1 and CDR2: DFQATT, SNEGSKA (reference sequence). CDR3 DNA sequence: TGCAGTGCTCCGGGAGGGGGGAGTCCCTACGAGCAGTACTTC. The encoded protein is CSAPGGGSPYEQYF.

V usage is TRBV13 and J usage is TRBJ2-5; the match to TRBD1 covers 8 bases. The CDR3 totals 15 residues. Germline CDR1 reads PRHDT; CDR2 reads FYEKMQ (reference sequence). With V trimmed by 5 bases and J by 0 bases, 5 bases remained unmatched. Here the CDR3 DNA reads TGTGCCAGCAGCACGCGACAGGGGTACCAAGAGACCCAGTACTTC. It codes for CASSTRQGYQETQYF. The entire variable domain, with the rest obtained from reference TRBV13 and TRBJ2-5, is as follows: AAGVIQSPRHLIKEKRETATLKCYPIPRHDTVYWYQQGPGQDPQFLISFYEKMQSDKGSIPDRFSAQQFSDYHSELNMSSLELGDSALYFCASSTRQGYQETQYFGPGTRLLVL.

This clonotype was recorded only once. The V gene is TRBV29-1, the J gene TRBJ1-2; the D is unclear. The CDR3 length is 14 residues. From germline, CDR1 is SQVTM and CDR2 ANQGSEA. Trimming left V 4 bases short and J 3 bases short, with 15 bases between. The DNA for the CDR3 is TGCAGCGTTGGGGCCAGTCCGGCTTACTATGGCTACACCTTC. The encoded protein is CSVGASPAYYGYTF.

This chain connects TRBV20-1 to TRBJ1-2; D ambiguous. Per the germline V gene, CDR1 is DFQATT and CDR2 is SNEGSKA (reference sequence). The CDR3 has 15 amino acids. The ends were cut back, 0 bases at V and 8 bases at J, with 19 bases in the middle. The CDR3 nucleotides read TGCAGTGCTAGAGATCTGGAGGCAGTCCGTCTCGGCTACACCTTC. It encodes CSARDLEAVRLGYTF.

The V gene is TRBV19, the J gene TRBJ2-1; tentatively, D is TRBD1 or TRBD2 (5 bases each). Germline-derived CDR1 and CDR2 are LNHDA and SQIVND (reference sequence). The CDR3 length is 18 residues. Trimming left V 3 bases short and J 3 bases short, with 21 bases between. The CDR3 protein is CASSIEFRGSTFYNEQFF. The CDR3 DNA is TGTGCCAGTAGTATTGAGTTCCGGGGCTCTACTTTCTACAATGAGCAGTTCTTC. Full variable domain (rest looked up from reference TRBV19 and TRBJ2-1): DGGITQSPKYLFRKEGQNVTLSCEQNLNHDAMYWYRQDPGQGLRLIYYSQIVNDFQKGDIAEGYSVSREKKESFPLTVTSAQKNPTAFYLCASSIEFRGSTFYNEQFFGPGTRLTVL.

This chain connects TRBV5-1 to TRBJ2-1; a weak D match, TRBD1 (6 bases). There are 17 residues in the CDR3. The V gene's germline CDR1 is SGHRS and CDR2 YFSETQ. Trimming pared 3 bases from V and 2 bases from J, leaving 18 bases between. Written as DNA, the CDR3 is TGCGCCAGCAGCTCCTTCTTTCGGGACAAACCCTACAATGAGCAGTTCTTC. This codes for CASSSFFRDKPYNEQFF. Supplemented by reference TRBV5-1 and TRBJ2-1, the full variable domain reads KAGVTQTPRYLIKTRGQQVTLSCSPISGHRSVSWYQQTPGQGLQFLFEYFSETQRNKGNFPGRFSGRQFSNSRSEMNVSTLELGDSALYLCASSSFFRDKPYNEQFFGPGTRLTVL.

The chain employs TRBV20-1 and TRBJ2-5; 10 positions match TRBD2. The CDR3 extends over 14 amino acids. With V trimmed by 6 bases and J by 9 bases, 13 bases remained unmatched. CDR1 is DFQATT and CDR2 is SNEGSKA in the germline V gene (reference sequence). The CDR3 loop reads CSAELAGSSGAQYF. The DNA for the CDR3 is TGCAGTGCCGAACTAGCGGGGTCCTCCGGGGCCCAGTACTTC.

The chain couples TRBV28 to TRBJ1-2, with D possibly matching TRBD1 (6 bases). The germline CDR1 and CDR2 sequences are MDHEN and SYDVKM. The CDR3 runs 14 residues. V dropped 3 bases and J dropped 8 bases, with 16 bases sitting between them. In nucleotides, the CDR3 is TGTGCCAGCAGTTTGCGCGGACAGAGATGGGGCTACACCTTC. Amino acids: CASSLRGQRWGYTF.

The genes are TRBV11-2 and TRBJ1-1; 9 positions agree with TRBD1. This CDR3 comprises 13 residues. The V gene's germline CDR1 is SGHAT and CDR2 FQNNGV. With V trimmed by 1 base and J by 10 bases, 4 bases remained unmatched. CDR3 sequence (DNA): TGTGCCAGCAGCTTAGCCTCGGACAGGGGAGCTTTCTTT. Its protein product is CASSLASDRGAFF.

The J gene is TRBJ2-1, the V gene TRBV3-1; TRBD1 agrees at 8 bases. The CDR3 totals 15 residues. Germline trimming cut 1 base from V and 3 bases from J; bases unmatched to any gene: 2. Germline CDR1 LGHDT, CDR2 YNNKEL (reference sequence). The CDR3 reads CASSQVGTGYNEQFF. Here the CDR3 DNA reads TGTGCCAGCAGCCAAGTCGGGACAGGCTACAATGAGCAGTTCTTC.

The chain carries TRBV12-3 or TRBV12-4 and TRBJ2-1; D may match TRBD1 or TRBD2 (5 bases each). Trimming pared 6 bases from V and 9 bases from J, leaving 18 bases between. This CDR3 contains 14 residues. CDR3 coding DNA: TGTGCCAGCAGATCTTCCGGGACCCAGGGTGAGCAGTTCTTC. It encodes CASRSSGTQGEQFF.

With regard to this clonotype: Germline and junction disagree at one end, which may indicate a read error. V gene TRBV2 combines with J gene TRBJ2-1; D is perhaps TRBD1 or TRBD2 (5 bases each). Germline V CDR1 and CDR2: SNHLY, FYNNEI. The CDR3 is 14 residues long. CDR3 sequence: CAISSDSSYNEQFF. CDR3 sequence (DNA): TGTGCCATCAGTAGCGACAGCTCCTACAATGAGCAGTTCTTC.

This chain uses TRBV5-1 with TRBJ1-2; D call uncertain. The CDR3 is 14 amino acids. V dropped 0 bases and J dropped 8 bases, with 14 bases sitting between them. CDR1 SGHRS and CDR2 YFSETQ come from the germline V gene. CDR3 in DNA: TGCGCCAGCAGCTTGGATGATCCGGGTCGCGGCTACACCTTC. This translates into CASSLDDPGRGYTF.

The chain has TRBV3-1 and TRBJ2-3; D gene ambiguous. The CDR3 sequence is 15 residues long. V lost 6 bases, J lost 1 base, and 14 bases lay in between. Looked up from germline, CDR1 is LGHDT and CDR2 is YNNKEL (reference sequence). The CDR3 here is CASRPSTGGTDTQYF. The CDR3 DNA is TGTGCCAGCAGACCCAGCACGGGTGGCACAGATACGCAGTATTTT.

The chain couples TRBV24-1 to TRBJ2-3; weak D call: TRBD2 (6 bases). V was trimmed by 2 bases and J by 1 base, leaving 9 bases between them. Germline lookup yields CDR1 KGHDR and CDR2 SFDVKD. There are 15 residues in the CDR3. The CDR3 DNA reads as TGTGCCACCAGTGATTACGGGGGTGGCACAGATACGCAGTATTTT. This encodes CATSDYGGGTDTQYF.

The CDR3, as DNA: TGTGCCAGCAACCGAATAAGTGATGTGGCTGAAGCTTTCTTT. It encodes CASNRISDVAEAFF. The chain recombines TRBV13 with TRBJ1-1, with D unclear. This CDR3 is built from 14 residues. Germline lookup yields CDR1 PRHDT and CDR2 FYEKMQ (reference sequence). V lost 7 bases and J lost 6, with 18 bases in between.